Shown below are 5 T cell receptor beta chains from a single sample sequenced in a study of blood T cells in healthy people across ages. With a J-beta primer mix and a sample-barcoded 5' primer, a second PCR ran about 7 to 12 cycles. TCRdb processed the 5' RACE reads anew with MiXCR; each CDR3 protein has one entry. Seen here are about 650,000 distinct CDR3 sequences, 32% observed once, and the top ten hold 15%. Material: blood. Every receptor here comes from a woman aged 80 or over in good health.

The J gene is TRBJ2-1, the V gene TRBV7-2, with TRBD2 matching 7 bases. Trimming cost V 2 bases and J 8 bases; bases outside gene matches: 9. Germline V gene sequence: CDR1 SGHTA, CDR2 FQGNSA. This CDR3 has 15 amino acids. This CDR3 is CASSLRFSGADEQFF. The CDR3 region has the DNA TGTGCCAGCAGCTTAAGATTCAGCGGGGCTGATGAGCAGTTCTTC.

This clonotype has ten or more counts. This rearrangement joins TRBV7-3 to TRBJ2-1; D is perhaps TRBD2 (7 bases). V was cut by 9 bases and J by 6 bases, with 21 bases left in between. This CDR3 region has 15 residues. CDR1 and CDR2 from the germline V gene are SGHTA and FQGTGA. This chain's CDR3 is CASSDLGRGGNEQFF. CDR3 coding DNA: TGTGCCAGTAGCGATCTGGGAAGGGGGGGCAATGAGCAGTTCTTC.

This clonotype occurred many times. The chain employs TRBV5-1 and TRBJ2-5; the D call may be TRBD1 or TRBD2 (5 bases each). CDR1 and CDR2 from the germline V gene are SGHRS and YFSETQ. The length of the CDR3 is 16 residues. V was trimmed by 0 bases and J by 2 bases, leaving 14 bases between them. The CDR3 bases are TGCGCCAGCAGCTTGGCTGTCGGGACCTCGCAAGAGACCCAGTACTTC. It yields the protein CASSLAVGTSQETQYF.

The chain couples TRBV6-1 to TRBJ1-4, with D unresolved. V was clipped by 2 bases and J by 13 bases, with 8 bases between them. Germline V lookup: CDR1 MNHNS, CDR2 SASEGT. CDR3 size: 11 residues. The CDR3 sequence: CASSEIGSLFF. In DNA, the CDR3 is TGTGCCAGCAGTGAAATAGGGTCACTGTTTTTT.

This CDR3 is CASRLGSLNTEAFF. For the CDR3, the DNA is TGCGCCAGCCGCCTGGGCAGCTTGAACACTGAAGCTTTCTTT. The chain links TRBV5-1 to TRBJ1-1; D gene unclear. This CDR3 has 14 residues. CDR1 and CDR2 from the germline V gene are SGHRS and YFSETQ. V was pared by 7 bases and J by 0 bases, with 13 bases between.